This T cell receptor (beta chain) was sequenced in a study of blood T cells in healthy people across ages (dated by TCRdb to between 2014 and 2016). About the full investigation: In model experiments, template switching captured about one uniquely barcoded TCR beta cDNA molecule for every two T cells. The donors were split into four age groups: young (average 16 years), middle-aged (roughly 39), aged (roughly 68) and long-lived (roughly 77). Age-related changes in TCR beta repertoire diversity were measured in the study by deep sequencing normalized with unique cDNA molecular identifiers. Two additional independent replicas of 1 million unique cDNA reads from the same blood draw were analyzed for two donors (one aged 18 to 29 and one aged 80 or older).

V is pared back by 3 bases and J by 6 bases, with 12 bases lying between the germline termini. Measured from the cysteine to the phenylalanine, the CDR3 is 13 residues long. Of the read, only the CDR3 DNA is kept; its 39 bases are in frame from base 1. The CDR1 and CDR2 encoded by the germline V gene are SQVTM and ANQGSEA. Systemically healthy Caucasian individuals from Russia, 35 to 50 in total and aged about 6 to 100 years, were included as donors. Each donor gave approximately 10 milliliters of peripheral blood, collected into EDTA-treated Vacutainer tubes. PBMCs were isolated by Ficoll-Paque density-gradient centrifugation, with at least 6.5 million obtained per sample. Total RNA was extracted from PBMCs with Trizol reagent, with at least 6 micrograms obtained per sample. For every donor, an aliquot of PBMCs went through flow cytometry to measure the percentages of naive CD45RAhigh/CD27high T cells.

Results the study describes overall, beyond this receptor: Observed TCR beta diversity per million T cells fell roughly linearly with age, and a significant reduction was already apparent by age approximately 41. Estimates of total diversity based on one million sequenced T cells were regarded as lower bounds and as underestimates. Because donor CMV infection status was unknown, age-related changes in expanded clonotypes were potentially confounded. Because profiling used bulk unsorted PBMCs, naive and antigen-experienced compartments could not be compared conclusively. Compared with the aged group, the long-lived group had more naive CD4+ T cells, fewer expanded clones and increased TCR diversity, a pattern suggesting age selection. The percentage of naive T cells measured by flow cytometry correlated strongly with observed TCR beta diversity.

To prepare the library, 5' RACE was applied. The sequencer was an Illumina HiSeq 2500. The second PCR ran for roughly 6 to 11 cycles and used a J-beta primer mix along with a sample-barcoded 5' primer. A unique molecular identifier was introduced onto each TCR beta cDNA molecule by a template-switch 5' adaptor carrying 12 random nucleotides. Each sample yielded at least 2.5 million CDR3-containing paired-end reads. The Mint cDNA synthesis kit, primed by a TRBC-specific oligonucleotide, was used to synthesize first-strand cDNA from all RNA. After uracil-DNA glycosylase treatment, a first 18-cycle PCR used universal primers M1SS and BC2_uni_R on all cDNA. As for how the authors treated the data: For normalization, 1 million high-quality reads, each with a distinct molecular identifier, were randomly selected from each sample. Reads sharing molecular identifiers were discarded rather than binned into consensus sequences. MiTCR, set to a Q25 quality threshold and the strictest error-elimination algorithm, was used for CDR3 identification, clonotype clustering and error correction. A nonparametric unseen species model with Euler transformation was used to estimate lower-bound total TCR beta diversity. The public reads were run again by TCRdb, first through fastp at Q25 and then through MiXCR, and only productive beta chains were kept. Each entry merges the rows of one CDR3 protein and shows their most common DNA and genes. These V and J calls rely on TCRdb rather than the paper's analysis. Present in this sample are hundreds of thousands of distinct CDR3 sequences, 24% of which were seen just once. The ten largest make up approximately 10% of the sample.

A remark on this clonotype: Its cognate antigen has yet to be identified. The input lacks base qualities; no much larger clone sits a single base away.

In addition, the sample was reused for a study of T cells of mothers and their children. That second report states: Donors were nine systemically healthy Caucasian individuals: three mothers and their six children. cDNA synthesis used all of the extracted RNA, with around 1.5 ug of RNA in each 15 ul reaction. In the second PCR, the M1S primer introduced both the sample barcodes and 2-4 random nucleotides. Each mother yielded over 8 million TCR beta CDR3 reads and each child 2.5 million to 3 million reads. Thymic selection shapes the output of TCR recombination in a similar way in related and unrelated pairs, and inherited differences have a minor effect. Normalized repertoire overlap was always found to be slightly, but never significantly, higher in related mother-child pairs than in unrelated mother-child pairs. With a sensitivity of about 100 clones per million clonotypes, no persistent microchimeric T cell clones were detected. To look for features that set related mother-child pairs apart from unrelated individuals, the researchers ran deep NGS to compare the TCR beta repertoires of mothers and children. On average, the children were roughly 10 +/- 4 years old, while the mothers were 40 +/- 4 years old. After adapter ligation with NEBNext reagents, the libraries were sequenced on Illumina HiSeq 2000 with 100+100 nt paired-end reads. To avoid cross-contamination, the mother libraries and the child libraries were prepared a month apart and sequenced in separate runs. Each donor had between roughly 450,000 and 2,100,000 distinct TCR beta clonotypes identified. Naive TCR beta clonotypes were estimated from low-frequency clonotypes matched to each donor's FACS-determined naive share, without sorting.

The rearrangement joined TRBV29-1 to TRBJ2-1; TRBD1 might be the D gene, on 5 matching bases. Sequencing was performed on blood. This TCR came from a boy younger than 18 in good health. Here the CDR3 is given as CSVEMSGLNEQFF. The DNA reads TGCAGCGTTGAGATGTCAGGGCTCAATGAGCAGTTCTTC.